These T cell receptor beta chains were read from a single sample in a study of spatial heterogeneity in lung cancer. From the 5' RACE reads, TCRdb called clonotypes with MiXCR, one entry per CDR3 protein. The data show about 85,000 distinct CDR3 sequences, approximately 21% seen once. Sequencing was performed on PBMCs, taken at surgery. The receptors originated from a male donor with early-stage non-small cell lung cancer. Each CDR3 is given with its conserved first and last residue. A D gene is named only where the DNA matches it firmly. Rows give clone size only sometimes, using once, few, many, or a class for an expanded clone.

v_gene,j_gene,abundance,d_gene,CDR3nt,CDR3aa
TRBV19,TRBJ1-5,few,-,TGTGCCAGTAGTACCAGACAGGCCAATCAGCCCCAGCATTTT,CASSTRQANQPQHF
TRBV11-2,TRBJ2-7,few,-,TGTGCCAGCAGCCATACCGGGGCTACGGAGCAGTACTTC,CASSHTGATEQYF
TRBV5-6,TRBJ2-1,-,-,TGTGCCAGCAGCCCGGGGACCTCCAATGAGCAGTTCTTC,CASSPGTSNEQFF
TRBV4-2,TRBJ2-5,-,-,TGTGCCAGCAGCCCCCACCCGTTGGAGACCCAGTACTTC,CASSPHPLETQYF
TRBV19,TRBJ1-5,many,-,TGTGCCAGTAGTCCCGACCCTGGGCAGCCCCAGCATTTT,CASSPDPGQPQHF
TRBV7-9,TRBJ2-5,few,-,TGTGCCAGCAGCTTCACCCGGGGGGCCGGTGAGACCCAGTACTTC,CASSFTRGAGETQYF
TRBV5-1,TRBJ2-2,many,-,TGCGCCAGCAGCTTGGGGTCGGGAACCGGGGAGCTGTTTTTT,CASSLGSGTGELFF
TRBV6-1,TRBJ1-4,few,TRBD1,TGTGCCAGCAGCACAGGGGGCTGGGGTGAAAAACTGTTTTTT,CASSTGGWGEKLFF
TRBV29-1,TRBJ2-7,many,-,TGCAGCGTCGGCGGGACATCTAGCTCCTACGAGCAGTACTTC,CSVGGTSSSYEQYF
TRBV3-1,TRBJ2-7,-,TRBD1,TGTGCCAGCAGCCGTACAGGGGACTACGAGCAGTACTTC,CASSRTGDYEQYF
TRBV12-3/TRBV12-4,TRBJ1-5,-,-,TGTGCCAGCAGCCTTAGGATGGGTCATGGAAATCAGCCCCAGCATTTT,CASSLRMGHGNQPQHF
TRBV2,TRBJ2-7,few,-,TGTGCCAGCAGTTGGGAAGCGCGCTACGAGCAGTACTTC,CASSWEARYEQYF
TRBV9,TRBJ2-2,-,-,TGTGCCACCGCCCCGGGGGGCGCGAACACCGGGGAGCTGTTTTTT,CATAPGGANTGELFF
TRBV28,TRBJ1-5,-,-,TGTGCCAGCAGTTTGACAAGTCAGCCCCAGCATTTT,CASSLTSQPQHF
TRBV11-2,TRBJ2-7,few,-,TGTGCCAGCAGCGAACAGCTCGATCTTCCCTACGAGCAGTACTTC,CASSEQLDLPYEQYF
TRBV29-1,TRBJ2-2,few,-,TGCAGCGTTGACTGGGGGCGCGGATCCGGGGAGCTGTTTTTT,CSVDWGRGSGELFF
TRBV27,TRBJ1-5,many,-,TGTGCCAGCAGTTTAGGTGGGAACAATCAGCCCCAGCATTTT,CASSLGGNNQPQHF
TRBV28,TRBJ2-7,-,-,TGTGCCAGCAGCCTTCTGGGCAGGTACGAGCAGTACTTC,CASSLLGRYEQYF
TRBV18,TRBJ1-2,few,-,TGTGCCAGCTCACCGCTAAGGACGGGGGACTATGGCTACACCTTC,CASSPLRTGDYGYTF
TRBV11-1,TRBJ1-1,few,-,TGTGCCAGCAGTTCGAGGTTGGACGGGAACACTGAAGCTTTCTTT,CASSSRLDGNTEAFF
TRBV29-1,TRBJ2-1,few,-,TGCAGCGTTGATAGGGGGAATGAGCAGTTCTTC,CSVDRGNEQFF
TRBV5-4,TRBJ2-7,-,-,TGTGCCAGCAGCGGAAGCAGGGGCTTCCACGAGCAGTACTTC,CASSGSRGFHEQYF